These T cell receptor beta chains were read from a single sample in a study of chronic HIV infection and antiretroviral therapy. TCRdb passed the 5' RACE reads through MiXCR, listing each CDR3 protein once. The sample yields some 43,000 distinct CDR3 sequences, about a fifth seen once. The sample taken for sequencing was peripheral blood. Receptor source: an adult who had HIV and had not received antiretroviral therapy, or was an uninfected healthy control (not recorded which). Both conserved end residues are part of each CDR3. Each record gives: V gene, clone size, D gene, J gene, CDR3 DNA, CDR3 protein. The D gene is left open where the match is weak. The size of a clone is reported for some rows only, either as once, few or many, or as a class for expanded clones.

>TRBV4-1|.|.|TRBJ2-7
TGCGCCAGCAGCCAAGTCCAGGGCTACGAGCAGTACTTC
CASSQVQGYEQYF
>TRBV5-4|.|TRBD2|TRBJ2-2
TGTGCCAGCAGCAAAAGCGGGAGAAGCACCGGGGAGCTGTTTTTT
CASSKSGRSTGELFF
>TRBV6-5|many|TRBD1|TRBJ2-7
TGTGCCAGCAGTCCGCGAACAGGGGACGAGCAGTACTTC
CASSPRTGDEQYF
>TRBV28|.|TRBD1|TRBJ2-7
TGTGCCATCAGGGGGGACAGGGGGGGTTCCTACGAGCAGTACTTC
CAIRGDRGGSYEQYF
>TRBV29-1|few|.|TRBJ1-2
TGCAGCGTTGCCCCGGTGGAGGCGGGGTATGGCTACACCTTC
CSVAPVEAGYGYTF
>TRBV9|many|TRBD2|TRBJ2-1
TGTGCCAGCAGCGTAGACGAGGGTAGCGGGAGCAGGTGGGAGCAGTTCTTC
CASSVDEGSGSRWEQFF
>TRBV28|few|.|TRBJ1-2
TGTGCCAGCACATTGGACGGGAGACGGGGCTACACCTTC
CASTLDGRRGYTF
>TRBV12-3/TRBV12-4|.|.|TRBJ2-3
TGTGCCAGCAGTTTATTCGATAAGGATACGCAGTATTTT
CASSLFDKDTQYF
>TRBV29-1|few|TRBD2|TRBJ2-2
TGCAGCGTTGAAGCGACTAGCGCCGGGGAGCTGTTTTTT
CSVEATSAGELFF
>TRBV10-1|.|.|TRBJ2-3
TGCGCCAGCAGTGAGTCGAGGGCCATAGGGTCAGATACGCAGTATTTT
CASSESRAIGSDTQYF
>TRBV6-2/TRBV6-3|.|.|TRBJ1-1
TGTGCCAGCAGTTACTCGATTACGTTTGAGGGGTTAAGGACTGAAGCTTTCTTT
CASSYSITFEGLRTEAFF
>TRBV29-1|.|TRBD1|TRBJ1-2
TGCAGCGTTTCTAAGACATCGGGACAGGGTGGAGGCTACACCTTC
CSVSKTSGQGGGYTF
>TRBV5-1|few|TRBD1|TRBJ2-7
TGCGCCAGCAGCTTGGAAGGGGACAGTAGGTACGAGCAGTACTTC
CASSLEGDSRYEQYF
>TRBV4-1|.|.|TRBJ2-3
TGCGCCAGCAGCAAAGCTGGAGAGCGGGGAGGGGGAGATACGCAGTATTTT
CASSKAGERGGGDTQYF
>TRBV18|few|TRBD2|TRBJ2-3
TGTGCCAGCTCACCACCGCGAGCGGGAGTCCGAGATACGCAGTATTTT
CASSPPRAGVRDTQYF
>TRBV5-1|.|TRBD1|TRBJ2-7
TGCGCCAGCAGCCCATGGACAGGGTCTGTCAACGAGCAGTACTTC
CASSPWTGSVNEQYF
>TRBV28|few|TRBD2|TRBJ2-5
TGTGCCAGCAGTGCCCCGGGACTAGCGGTGCAAGAGACCCAGTACTTC
CASSAPGLAVQETQYF
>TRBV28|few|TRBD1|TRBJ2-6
TGTGCCAGCAGCCGGTACAGGGGGCCCTCTGGGGCCAACGTCCTGACTTTC
CASSRYRGPSGANVLTF
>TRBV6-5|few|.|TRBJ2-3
TGTGCCAGCAGTTACGTAGGGGATAGCACAGATACGCAGTATTTT
CASSYVGDSTDTQYF
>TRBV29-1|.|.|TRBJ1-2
TGCAGCGTTGAAGACAGGGGCAGCTATGGCTACACCTTC
CSVEDRGSYGYTF